This TCR beta chain is from a study of blood T cell repertoires in COVID-19. Study-wide context: Samples of COVID-19 (acute and convalescent) were obtained from the United States, Italy and Spain. Nucleic acid was either cDNA or gDNA, and it came from T cells, B-cell-depleted T cells, or PBMCs.

Trimming took off 6 bases at V and 6 bases at J, with 15 bases between the two ends. Per the germline V gene, CDR1 is SGHVS and CDR2 is FNYEAQ. This CDR3 has 13 amino acids. In the original workflow: Amplified reference gene primers provided the basis for estimating nucleated cell counts. Sequencing was performed with immunoSEQ multiplex PCR; in TCRdb, only in-frame clones are kept and a portion is missing. That table furnishes V, J and clone size, whereas the DNA furnished D and trimming. The data show over 150,000 clones, almost 85% seen once. Patients in Seattle were enrolled during active infection, then followed longitudinally.

Sequenced: peripheral blood. The chain carries TRBV7-6 and TRBJ2-7; D possibly corresponds to TRBD2 (5 bases). This receptor was taken from a woman of 80 years or more with COVID-19, enrolled during active disease. DNA of the CDR3: TGTGCCAGCAGTACCCAGACTACTATCGAGCAGTACTTC. Its translation: CASSTQTTIEQYF.